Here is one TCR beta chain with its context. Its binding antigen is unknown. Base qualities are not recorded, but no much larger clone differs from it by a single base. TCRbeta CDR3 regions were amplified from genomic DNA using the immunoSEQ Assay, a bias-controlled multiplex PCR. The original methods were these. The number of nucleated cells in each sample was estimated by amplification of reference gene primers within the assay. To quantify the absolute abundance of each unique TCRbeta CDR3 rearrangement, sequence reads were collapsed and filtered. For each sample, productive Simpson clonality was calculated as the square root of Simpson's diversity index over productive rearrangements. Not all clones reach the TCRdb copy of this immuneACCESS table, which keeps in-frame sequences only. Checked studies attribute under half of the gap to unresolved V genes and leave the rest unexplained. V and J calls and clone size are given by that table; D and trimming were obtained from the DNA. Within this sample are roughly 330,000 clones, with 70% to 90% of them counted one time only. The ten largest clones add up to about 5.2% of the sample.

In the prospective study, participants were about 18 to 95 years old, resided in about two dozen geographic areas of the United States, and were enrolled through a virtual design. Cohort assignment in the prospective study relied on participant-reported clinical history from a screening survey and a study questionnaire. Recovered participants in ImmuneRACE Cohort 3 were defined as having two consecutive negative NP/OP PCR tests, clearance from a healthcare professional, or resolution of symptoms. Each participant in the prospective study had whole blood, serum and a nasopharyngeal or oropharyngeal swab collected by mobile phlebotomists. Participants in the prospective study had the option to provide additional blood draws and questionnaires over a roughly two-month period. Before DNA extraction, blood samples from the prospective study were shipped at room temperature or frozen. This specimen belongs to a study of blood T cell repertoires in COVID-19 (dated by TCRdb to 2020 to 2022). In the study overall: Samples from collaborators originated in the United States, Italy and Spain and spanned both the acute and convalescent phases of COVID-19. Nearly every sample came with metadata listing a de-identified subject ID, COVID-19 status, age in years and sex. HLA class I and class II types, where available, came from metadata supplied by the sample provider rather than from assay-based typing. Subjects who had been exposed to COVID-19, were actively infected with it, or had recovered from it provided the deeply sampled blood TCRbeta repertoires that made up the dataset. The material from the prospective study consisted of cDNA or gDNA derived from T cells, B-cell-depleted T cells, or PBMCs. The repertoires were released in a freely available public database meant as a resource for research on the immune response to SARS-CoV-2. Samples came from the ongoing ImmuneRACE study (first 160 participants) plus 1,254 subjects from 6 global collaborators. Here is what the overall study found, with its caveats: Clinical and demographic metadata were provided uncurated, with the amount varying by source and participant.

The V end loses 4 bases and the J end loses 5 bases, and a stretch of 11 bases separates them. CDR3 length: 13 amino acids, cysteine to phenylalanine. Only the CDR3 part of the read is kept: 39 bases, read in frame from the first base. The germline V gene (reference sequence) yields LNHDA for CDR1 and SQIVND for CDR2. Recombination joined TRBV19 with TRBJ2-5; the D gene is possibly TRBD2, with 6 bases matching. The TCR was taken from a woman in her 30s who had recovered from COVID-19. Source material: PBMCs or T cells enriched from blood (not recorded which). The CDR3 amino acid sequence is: CASSRGLWETQYF. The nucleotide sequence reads TGTGCCAGTAGTAGAGGACTATGGGAGACCCAGTACTTC.